The 27 T cell receptor beta chains listed next were all sequenced from one sample in a study of human CD8 memory T cell subsets. Making the TCR beta libraries relied on UMI-labeled 5' RACE. TCRdb re-called the 5' RACE reads; every CDR3 protein appears as one record, without DNA. The table lists fewer than 11,000 distinct CDR3 sequences. The sample taken for sequencing was CD8+ stem-like memory T cells (TSCM and TCM) sorted from PBMCs. As to subset: stem-like memory CD8 T cells (TSTEM), CCR7+ PD-1- TIGIT-. All receptors derive from a human donor in good health.

The rearrangement joins TRBV6-5 to TRBJ2-2. The CDR3 length is 14 residues. CDR1 is MNHEY and CDR2 is SVGAGI in the germline V gene. CDR3 region: CASSYDGLTGELFF.

This sequence joins TRBV9 and TRBJ2-7. There are 11 residues in the CDR3. The germline gives CDR1 SGDLS, CDR2 YYNGEE. CDR3 region: CASSSGYEQYF.

V gene TRBV20-1 combines with J gene TRBJ2-7. Germline CDR1 DFQATT, CDR2 SNEGSKA (reference sequence). This CDR3 contains 13 residues. CDR3: CSAAKGETYEQYF.

The V and J genes are TRBV7-9 and TRBJ1-4. The CDR3 totals 13 residues. Per germline, CDR1 SEHNR and CDR2 FQNEAQ (reference sequence). CDR3: CASSSRYNEKLFF.

This clonotype is medium-sized by frequency. The rearrangement uses TRBV12-5 and TRBJ1-1; TCRdb's D call, TRBD1, is unchecked because there is no DNA. The CDR3 contains 13 residues. Germline CDR1 is LGHNT and CDR2 is FRNRAP. CDR3 residues: CASGDSNGGQAFF.

The chain recombines TRBV4-3 with TRBJ2-1; the TCRdb call, TRBD2, lacks DNA for checking. The CDR3 covers 15 residues. Germline V gene lookup returns CDR1 LGHNA and CDR2 YSLEER. The CDR3 here is CASSQVSGGANEQFF.

This chain connects TRBV6-2 or TRBV6-3 to TRBJ2-1; the TRBD2 assignment by TCRdb is unverifiable without DNA. Germline V gives CDR1 MNHEY, CDR2 SVGEGT. This CDR3 is 17 amino acids long. CDR3: CASSLGLAGGQFNEQFF.

The genes are TRBV7-9 and TRBJ2-4; the D gene TCRdb calls, TRBD1, cannot be checked with no DNA. CDR1 is SEHNR, CDR2 FQNEAQ, per germline (reference sequence). The CDR3 length is 13 residues. The CDR3 protein is CASSLMQGNIQYF.

This chain uses TRBV15 with TRBJ1-1. Germline CDR1 reads LNHNV; CDR2 reads YYDKDF (reference sequence). CDR3 length: 13 residues. The CDR3 loop reads CATSRVENTEAFF.

Judged by frequency, this clonotype is medium-sized. The J gene is TRBJ2-7, the V gene TRBV23-1; TCRdb's D gene call, TRBD2, goes unchecked for lack of DNA. TRBV23-1 is recorded as an ORF, its role being uncertain. The CDR3 length is 16 residues. The CDR3 region is CASSQSAALFGPEQYF.

V gene TRBV29-1 combines with J gene TRBJ2-2; the TCRdb D gene call, TRBD1, has no DNA to confirm it. CDR3 length equals 16 residues. CDR1 is SQVTM, CDR2 ANQGSEA, per germline. The CDR3 protein is CSVALMGQGNTGELFF.

The V gene is TRBV20-1, the J gene TRBJ1-6; without DNA, the TCRdb call of TRBD1 cannot be checked. Germline-derived CDR1 and CDR2 are DFQATT and SNEGSKA (reference sequence). The length of the CDR3 is 15 residues. CDR3 loop: CSASTKLSGDSPLHF.

The V and J genes are TRBV7-9 and TRBJ2-7; there is no DNA to check the TCRdb D call of TRBD2. Germline-derived CDR1 and CDR2 are SEHNR and FQNEAQ (reference sequence). The CDR3 extends over 14 amino acids. The CDR3 loop is CASSSIAGGSEQYF.

This sequence joins TRBV10-3 and TRBJ2-5. The CDR3 is 13 residues long. CDR1 is ENHRY and CDR2 is SYGVKD in the germline V gene. This CDR3 is CAISEESQETQYF.

The chain couples TRBV15 to TRBJ1-2. The germline CDR1 and CDR2 sequences are LNHNV and YYDKDF (reference sequence). This CDR3 region has 15 residues. The CDR3 protein is CATSSRAADAYGYTF. Looking up the rest from reference TRBV15 and TRBJ1-2 gives the full variable domain: DAMVIQNPRYQVTQFGKPVTLSCSQTLNHNVMYWYQQKSSQAPKLLFHYYDKDFNNEADTPDNFQSRRPNTSFCFLDIRSPGLGDTAMYLCATSSRAADAYGYTFGSGTRLTVV.

This chain links TRBV5-1 with TRBJ1-1; the D call of TRBD1 rests on TCRdb alone, since no DNA is present to check it. In germline, CDR1 is SGHRS, CDR2 YFSETQ. The CDR3 totals 13 residues. CDR3 sequence: CASSGATGAEAFF.

The chain couples TRBV27 to TRBJ1-1; TCRdb gives TRBD1 as the D gene, but with no DNA this cannot be confirmed. This CDR3 contains 13 residues. Germline CDR1 MNHEY, CDR2 SMNVEV (reference sequence). The CDR3 loop reads CASLDRDNTEAFF.

The V call is TRBV4-3, the J call TRBJ1-5; the TCRdb call, TRBD1, lacks DNA for checking. The CDR3 totals 18 residues. Germline assignment: CDR1 LGHNA and CDR2 YSLEER. The CDR3 is CASSQEWRGLGRNQPQHF.

The chain has TRBV7-9 and TRBJ2-7; TCRdb selects TRBD2, and the lack of DNA leaves this call unchecked. The CDR3 spans 15 residues. CDR1 and CDR2 from the germline V gene are SEHNR and FQNEAQ (reference sequence). Here the CDR3 reads CASSSPTSGGYEQYF.

The J gene is TRBJ2-3, the V gene TRBV7-9; without DNA, the TCRdb call of TRBD1 cannot be checked. CDR1 is SEHNR, CDR2 FQNEAQ, per germline (reference sequence). The CDR3 covers 17 residues. The CDR3 reads CASSLALGQGPTDTQYF.

The chain has TRBV29-1 and TRBJ2-2. Germline-derived CDR1 and CDR2 are SQVTM and ANQGSEA. The CDR3 runs 12 residues. CDR3 in amino acids: CSVVFNTGELFF.

This chain links TRBV6-2 or TRBV6-3 with TRBJ2-3; TCRdb's D gene call, TRBD1, goes unchecked for lack of DNA. This CDR3 contains 15 residues. The germline gives CDR1 MNHEY, CDR2 SVGEGT. CDR3: CASSYEGGDTDTQYF.

The chain couples TRBV14 to TRBJ1-1. Germline loops: CDR1 SGHDN, CDR2 FVKESK. The CDR3 is made up of 16 amino acids. This chain's CDR3 is CASSQFLTPSNTEAFF.

The chain recombines TRBV7-2 with TRBJ2-7. Per germline, CDR1 SGHTA and CDR2 FQGNSA. The CDR3 consists of 13 residues. CDR3 loop: CASSIHASYEQYF.

V is TRBV25-1 and J is TRBJ2-7. CDR3 size: 12 residues. Germline V gene lookup returns CDR1 MGHDK and CDR2 SYGVNS. CDR3 loop: CASSEFLHEQYF.

The genes are TRBV2 and TRBJ2-5; without DNA, the TCRdb call of TRBD1 cannot be checked. Germline loops: CDR1 SNHLY, CDR2 FYNNEI. This CDR3 contains 14 residues. The CDR3 is CASSGFGQQETQYF.

The rearrangement links TRBV5-1 to TRBJ2-2. Germline CDR1 SGHRS, CDR2 YFSETQ. This CDR3 region has 12 residues. CDR3 loop: CACQRPTGELFF.